These T cell receptor beta chains were read from a single sample in a study of T cells in Graves' hyperthyroidism and ophthalmopathy. TCRdb reanalysed the multiplex PCR reads using MiXCR and keeps one entry per CDR3 protein. In the table there are approximately 600,000 distinct CDR3 sequences, roughly 15% of which are singletons. Sequencing used blood. The source is a woman aged 40 to 50 with Graves' ophthalmopathy. The CDR3 runs from the conserved cysteine through the conserved F or W. Each record gives: V gene, D gene, J gene, clone size, CDR3 DNA, CDR3 protein. A D gene is named only where the DNA matches it firmly. Rows give clone size only sometimes, using once, few, many, or a class for an expanded clone.

v_gene: TRBV12-5
d_gene: .
j_gene: TRBJ2-4
abundance: many
CDR3nt: TGTGCTAGTGGTTTGGTACTCGAAAGGGGTCTACGGGCCAAAAACATTCAGTACTTC
CDR3aa: CASGLVLERGLRAKNIQYF

v_gene: TRBV12-3/TRBV12-4
d_gene: .
j_gene: TRBJ1-2
abundance: .
CDR3nt: TGTGCCAGCAGCCGATACCGTGGGACGGCTGGCTACACCTTC
CDR3aa: CASSRYRGTAGYTF

v_gene: TRBV29-1
d_gene: .
j_gene: TRBJ1-1
abundance: many
CDR3nt: TGCAGCGTTGATCCTAGGGTAATGAACACTGAAGCTTTCTTT
CDR3aa: CSVDPRVMNTEAFF

v_gene: TRBV20-1
d_gene: TRBD1
j_gene: TRBJ2-4
abundance: .
CDR3nt: TGCAGTGCTAGAAGGGACAGGACAGCCAAAAACATTCAGTACTTC
CDR3aa: CSARRDRTAKNIQYF

v_gene: TRBV3-1
d_gene: .
j_gene: TRBJ1-3
abundance: .
CDR3nt: TGTGCCAGCAGTCAACAGGGTAGCTCTGGAAACACCATATATTTT
CDR3aa: CASSQQGSSGNTIYF

v_gene: TRBV5-1
d_gene: .
j_gene: TRBJ1-1
abundance: few
CDR3nt: TGCGCCAGCAGCTCCCCCTTCCGGAAGAACACTGAAGCTTTCTTT
CDR3aa: CASSSPFRKNTEAFF

v_gene: TRBV6-5
d_gene: TRBD1
j_gene: TRBJ2-2
abundance: .
CDR3nt: TGTGCCAGCAGTTACGGGACAGCGAACACCGGGGAGCTGTTTTTT
CDR3aa: CASSYGTANTGELFF

v_gene: TRBV28
d_gene: .
j_gene: TRBJ1-2
abundance: many
CDR3nt: TGTGCCAGCAGTCCCCAGGGAATCGGCTACACCTTC
CDR3aa: CASSPQGIGYTF

v_gene: TRBV5-1
d_gene: .
j_gene: TRBJ2-5
abundance: many
CDR3nt: TGCGCCAGCAGCCCCTCGGTAGGGGTCGACACCCAGACCCAGTACTTC
CDR3aa: CASSPSVGVDTQTQYF

v_gene: TRBV29-1
d_gene: .
j_gene: TRBJ2-2
abundance: many
CDR3nt: TGCAGCGTTGAGGCAGTGGGGAACACCGGGGAGCTGTTTTTT
CDR3aa: CSVEAVGNTGELFF

v_gene: TRBV7-3
d_gene: .
j_gene: TRBJ1-2
abundance: many
CDR3nt: TGTGCCAGCAGCTCGGGACAAGGCTATGGCTACACCTTC
CDR3aa: CASSSGQGYGYTF

v_gene: TRBV5-1
d_gene: .
j_gene: TRBJ1-1
abundance: many
CDR3nt: TGCGCCAGCGCCCAGGGTTCCGGGGCTGAAGCTTTCTTT
CDR3aa: CASAQGSGAEAFF

v_gene: TRBV28
d_gene: .
j_gene: TRBJ2-5
abundance: .
CDR3nt: TGTGCCAGCAGTCCCCTAAGACTAGTCCAAGAGACCCAGTACTTC
CDR3aa: CASSPLRLVQETQYF

v_gene: TRBV29-1
d_gene: .
j_gene: TRBJ2-5
abundance: many
CDR3nt: TGCAGCGTTGCCAGGGCGGGTCAAGAGACCCAGTACTTC
CDR3aa: CSVARAGQETQYF

v_gene: TRBV6-9
d_gene: .
j_gene: TRBJ2-2
abundance: .
CDR3nt: TGTGCCAGCAGTTTCTTGGGGTCCGGGGAGCTGTTTTTT
CDR3aa: CASSFLGSGELFF

v_gene: TRBV6-5
d_gene: TRBD2
j_gene: TRBJ2-5
abundance: many
CDR3nt: TGTGCCAGCAGTTATTTTGAGGCGGGAGAGGGAGAGACCCAGTACTTC
CDR3aa: CASSYFEAGEGETQYF

v_gene: TRBV12-3/TRBV12-4
d_gene: .
j_gene: TRBJ1-1
abundance: many
CDR3nt: TGTGCCAGCAGTTCTCCCGACAAGGGGAACACTGAAGCTTTCTTT
CDR3aa: CASSSPDKGNTEAFF

v_gene: TRBV3-1
d_gene: TRBD2
j_gene: TRBJ2-7
abundance: .
CDR3nt: TGTGCCAGCAGCCAATTAGCGGGAGGTCCCAAGTACTTC
CDR3aa: CASSQLAGGPKYF

v_gene: TRBV28
d_gene: TRBD2
j_gene: TRBJ2-2
abundance: .
CDR3nt: TGTGCCAGCAGTTTATATGGGACTAGCGGGAAAAGCCCCACGAACACCGGGGAGCTGTTTTTT
CDR3aa: CASSLYGTSGKSPTNTGELFF

v_gene: TRBV28
d_gene: .
j_gene: TRBJ1-5
abundance: many
CDR3nt: TGTGCCAGCAGTCCCGCCGGACAGATTCAGCCCCAGCATTTT
CDR3aa: CASSPAGQIQPQHF

v_gene: TRBV12-3/TRBV12-4
d_gene: .
j_gene: TRBJ1-1
abundance: .
CDR3nt: TGTGCCAGCGGACTACGAGAGGAAGCTTTCTTT
CDR3aa: CASGLREEAFF

v_gene: TRBV7-2
d_gene: .
j_gene: TRBJ2-1
abundance: .
CDR3nt: TGTGCCAGCCGCGGACCTAAAGGGAATGAGCAGTTCTTC
CDR3aa: CASRGPKGNEQFF